Below are 5 T cell receptor beta chains sequenced from a single sample in a study of identical twins. One entry per CDR3 protein results from TCRdb running MiXCR on the 5' RACE reads. The table includes roughly 490,000 distinct CDR3 sequences, around 15% detected once. Another study also made use of these data, one on yellow fever vaccine responses in identical twins.

The sample taken for sequencing was CD4+ T cells sorted from blood. The receptors shown here come from a young woman in good health.

This chain links TRBV28 with TRBJ2-3, with 8 bases matching TRBD2. Germline CDR1 is MDHEN and CDR2 is SYDVKM. The ends lost 5 bases at V and 2 bases at J; junction bases unmatched: 12. The CDR3 extends over 17 amino acids. The chain's CDR3 is CASSPGGTPDLTDTQYF. CDR3 bases: TGTGCCAGCAGTCCGGGAGGGACGCCTGACCTCACAGATACGCAGTATTTT.

This chain connects TRBV6-2 or TRBV6-3 to TRBJ2-7; 9 bases line up with TRBD2. The CDR3 has 13 residues. Germline-derived CDR1 and CDR2 are MNHEY and SVGEGT. Unmatched junction bases numbered 8, after V lost 8 bases and J lost 6 bases. The CDR3 DNA follows: TGTGCCAGCTCAGTAGCAGCGGGAGGCGAGCAGTACTTC. It yields the protein CASSVAAGGEQYF.

In its sample, this clonotype was seen a few times. The chain combines TRBV5-6 with TRBJ2-3; 10 nucleotides match TRBD1. This CDR3 has 15 amino acids. Looked up from germline, CDR1 is SGHDT and CDR2 is YYEEEE. V dropped 4 bases and J dropped 4; count of bases not matched to a gene: 6. The CDR3 region is CASSVDRGLADTQYF. In nucleotides, the CDR3 is TGTGCCAGCAGCGTAGACAGGGGGCTAGCAGATACGCAGTATTTT.

J is TRBJ1-2 and V is TRBV2; perhaps TRBD1 as D (5 bases). The CDR3 runs to 13 residues. V shed 1 base and J shed 4 bases, with 7 bases lying between them. Germline loops: CDR1 SNHLY, CDR2 FYNNEI. CDR3 DNA: TGTGCCAGCAGTGAAGAAGGGACCTATGGCTACACCTTC. Residues: CASSEEGTYGYTF. Full variable domain (missing parts from reference TRBV2 and TRBJ1-2): EPEVTQTPSHQVTQMGQEVILRCVPISNHLYFYWYRQILGQKVEFLVSFYNNEISEKSEIFDDQFSVERPDGSNFTLKIRSTKLEDSAMYFCASSEEGTYGYTFGSGTRLTVV.

The rearrangement links TRBV6-1 to TRBJ2-3; maybe TRBD2 (6 bases). This CDR3 has 15 residues. V lost 10 bases and J lost 2, with 19 bases in between. Germline CDR1 MNHNS, CDR2 SASEGT. The CDR3 coding sequence is TGTGCCACCACCACGACTAGATCCCTCACAGATACGCAGTATTTT. This gives the protein CATTTTRSLTDTQYF.